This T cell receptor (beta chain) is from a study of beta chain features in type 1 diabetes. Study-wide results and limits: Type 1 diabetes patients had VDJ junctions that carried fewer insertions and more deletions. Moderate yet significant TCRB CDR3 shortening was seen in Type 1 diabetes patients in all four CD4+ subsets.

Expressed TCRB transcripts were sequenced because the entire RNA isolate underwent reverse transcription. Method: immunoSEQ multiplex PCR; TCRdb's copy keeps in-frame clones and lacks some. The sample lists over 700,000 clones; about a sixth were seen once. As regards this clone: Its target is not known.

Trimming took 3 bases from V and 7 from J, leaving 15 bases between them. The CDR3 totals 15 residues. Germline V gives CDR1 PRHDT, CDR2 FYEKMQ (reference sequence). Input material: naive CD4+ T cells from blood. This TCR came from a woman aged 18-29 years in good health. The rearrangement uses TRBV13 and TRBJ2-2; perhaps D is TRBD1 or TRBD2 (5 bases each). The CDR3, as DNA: TGTGCCAGCAGCTTGAGGGGTCGTTATCTCGGGGAGCTGTTTTTT. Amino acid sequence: CASSLRGRYLGELFF. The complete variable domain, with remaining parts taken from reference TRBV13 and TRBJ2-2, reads AAGVIQSPRHLIKEKRETATLKCYPIPRHDTVYWYQQGPGQDPQFLISFYEKMQSDKGSIPDRFSAQQFSDYHSELNMSSLELGDSALYFCASSLRGRYLGELFFGEGSRLTVL.